Listed below are T cell receptor beta chains from one sample, sequenced in a study of cytomegalovirus exposure and HLA in healthy donors. Sequencing used immunoSEQ multiplex PCR; TCRdb keeps in-frame clones, though not all of them. The table shows 170,000 or so clones, with around three quarters occurring only once. Sequencing input: PBMCs. The receptors were gathered from a middle-aged man in good health and CMV-seronegative. CDR3s include the opening cysteine and the closing phenylalanine or tryptophan. Each record gives: CDR3 protein, V gene.

cdr3_aa: CASSGQRLQTQYF
v_call: TRBV9

cdr3_aa: CASSFRQTEKLFF
v_call: TRBV7-9

cdr3_aa: CSVEVSGVSTEAFF
v_call: TRBV29-1

cdr3_aa: CASSIGQGGTDTQYF
v_call: TRBV19

cdr3_aa: CASRTGGLETQYF
v_call: TRBV27

cdr3_aa: CASSLVGTGSSGNTIYF
v_call: TRBV7-8

cdr3_aa: CASSVGPPLLAKNIQYF
v_call: TRBV9

cdr3_aa: CASRPPGRGNTEAFF
v_call: TRBV7-2

cdr3_aa: CASSPPSGKAEQYF
v_call: TRBV18

cdr3_aa: CASSSQGMNTEAFF
v_call: TRBV7-9

cdr3_aa: CASSLTGTPGTEAFF
v_call: TRBV5-6

cdr3_aa: CASSPVDRGMKTQYF
v_call: TRBV5-1

cdr3_aa: CASSFQGRYSSNQPQHF
v_call: TRBV5-6

cdr3_aa: CASSQVGGGGDTQYF
v_call: TRBV4-1

cdr3_aa: CASSLGGGLLQETQYF
v_call: TRBV5-1

cdr3_aa: CASSLRGQGSSYEQYF
v_call: TRBV5-1

cdr3_aa: CASSRTGGEKLFF
v_call: TRBV7-2

cdr3_aa: CASREEGSGYEQYF
v_call: TRBV7-2

cdr3_aa: CASSLEQASYEQYF
v_call: TRBV5-1

cdr3_aa: CASGMGYGSSYNEQFF
v_call: TRBV12-5

cdr3_aa: CASSELEGGRTEAFF
v_call: TRBV6-1

cdr3_aa: CASSAGGSKYEQYF
v_call: TRBV10-1

cdr3_aa: CASRTGNVDTQYF
v_call: TRBV6-1

cdr3_aa: CASSIGQGRNYEQYF
v_call: TRBV7-7

cdr3_aa: CASSPGGTTDTQYF
v_call: TRBV7-3

cdr3_aa: CASRLDRQNTEAFF
v_call: TRBV19

cdr3_aa: CASSLGGISEAFF
v_call: TRBV27

cdr3_aa: CASSGQASATEKLFF
v_call: TRBV9

cdr3_aa: CASSPGTGSPHNYSGANVLTF
v_call: TRBV18

cdr3_aa: CASSYRLANEQFF
v_call: TRBV5-1

cdr3_aa: CASSDRGLEDTQYF
v_call: TRBV6-1

cdr3_aa: CASSPRGARTGELFF
v_call: TRBV6-5

cdr3_aa: CASSSVYEQYF
v_call: TRBV7-9

cdr3_aa: CASSLQGSTEAFF
v_call: TRBV7-9

cdr3_aa: CASSRDREYEQYF
v_call: TRBV4-3

cdr3_aa: CASSERGQKILSGANVLTF
v_call: TRBV6-1

cdr3_aa: CASSTGTGGSVYNEQFF
v_call: TRBV7-6

cdr3_aa: CASSPRWGRGYNEQFF
v_call: TRBV18

cdr3_aa: CASSPTGFGTDTQYF
v_call: TRBV5-4

cdr3_aa: CASSLGRETQYF
v_call: TRBV11-2

cdr3_aa: CASSFYSTGLYGYTF
v_call: TRBV6-5

cdr3_aa: CASSEVRGQGPPYGYTF
v_call: TRBV25-1

cdr3_aa: CASSLVREVQETQYF
v_call: TRBV27

cdr3_aa: CASSFPDLTTIYF
v_call: TRBV7-9

cdr3_aa: CSSSLGAGLAKNIQYF
v_call: TRBV7-9

cdr3_aa: CASSRGYEQYF
v_call: TRBV27

cdr3_aa: CASSLGVAGGQETQYF
v_call: TRBV5-1